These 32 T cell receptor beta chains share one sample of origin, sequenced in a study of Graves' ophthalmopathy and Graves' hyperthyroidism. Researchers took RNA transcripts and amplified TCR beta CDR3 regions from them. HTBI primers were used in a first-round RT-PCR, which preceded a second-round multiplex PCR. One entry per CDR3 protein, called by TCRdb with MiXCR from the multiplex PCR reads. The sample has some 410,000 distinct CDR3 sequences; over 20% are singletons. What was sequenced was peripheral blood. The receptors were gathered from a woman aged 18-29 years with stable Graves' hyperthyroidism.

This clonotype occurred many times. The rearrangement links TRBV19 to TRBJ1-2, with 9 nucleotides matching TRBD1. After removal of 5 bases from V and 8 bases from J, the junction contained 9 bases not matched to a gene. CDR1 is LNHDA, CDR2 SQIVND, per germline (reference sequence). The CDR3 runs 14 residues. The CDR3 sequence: CASSGQGQGEGYTF. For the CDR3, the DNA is TGTGCCAGTAGTGGCCAGGGACAGGGTGAGGGCTACACCTTC.

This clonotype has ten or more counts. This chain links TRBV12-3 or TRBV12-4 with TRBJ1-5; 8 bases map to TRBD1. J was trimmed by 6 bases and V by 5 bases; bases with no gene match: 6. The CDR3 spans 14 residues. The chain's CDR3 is CASSAGTGSQPQHF. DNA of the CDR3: TGTGCCAGCAGTGCCGGGACAGGTAGTCAGCCCCAGCATTTT.

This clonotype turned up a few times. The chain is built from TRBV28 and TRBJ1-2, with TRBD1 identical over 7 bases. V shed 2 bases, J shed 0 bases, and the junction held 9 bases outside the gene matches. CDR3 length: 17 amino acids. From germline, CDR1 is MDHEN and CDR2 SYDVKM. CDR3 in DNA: TGTGCCAGCAGTTTACTCCCCGGGACAGCCGCTAACTATGGCTACACCTTC. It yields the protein CASSLLPGTAANYGYTF.

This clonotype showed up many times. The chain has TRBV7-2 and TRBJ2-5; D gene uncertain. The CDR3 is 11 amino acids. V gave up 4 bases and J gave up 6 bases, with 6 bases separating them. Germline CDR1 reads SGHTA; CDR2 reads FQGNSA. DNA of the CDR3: TGTGCCAGCAGCTATAAGCAGACCCAGTACTTC. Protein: CASSYKQTQYF.

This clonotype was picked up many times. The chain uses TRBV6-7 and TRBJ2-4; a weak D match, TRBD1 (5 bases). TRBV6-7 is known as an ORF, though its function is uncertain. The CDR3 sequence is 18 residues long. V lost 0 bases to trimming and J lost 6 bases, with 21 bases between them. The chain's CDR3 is CASSYSILSGRASNIQYF. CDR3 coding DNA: TGTGCCAGCAGTTACTCAATTCTATCTGGCAGGGCGTCAAACATTCAGTACTTC.

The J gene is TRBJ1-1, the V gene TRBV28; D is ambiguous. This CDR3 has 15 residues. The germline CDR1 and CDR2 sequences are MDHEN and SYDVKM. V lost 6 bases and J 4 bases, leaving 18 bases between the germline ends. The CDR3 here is CASRSQKGSGTEAFF. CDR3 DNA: TGTGCCAGCAGATCTCAAAAGGGTAGTGGCACTGAAGCTTTCTTT.

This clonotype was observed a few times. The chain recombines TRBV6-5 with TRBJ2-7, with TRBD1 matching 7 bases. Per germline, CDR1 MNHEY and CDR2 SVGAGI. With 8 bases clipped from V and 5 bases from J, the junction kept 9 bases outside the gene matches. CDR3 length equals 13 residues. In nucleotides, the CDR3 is TGTGCCAGCTGTTGGGGACAGAAGAACGAGCAGTACGTC. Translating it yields CASCWGQKNEQYV.

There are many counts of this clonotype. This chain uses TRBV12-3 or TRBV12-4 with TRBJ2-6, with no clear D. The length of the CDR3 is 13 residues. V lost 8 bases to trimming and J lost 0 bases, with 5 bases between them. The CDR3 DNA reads TGTGCCAGCGGGTACTCTGGGGCCAACGTCCTGACTTTC. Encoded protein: CASGYSGANVLTF.

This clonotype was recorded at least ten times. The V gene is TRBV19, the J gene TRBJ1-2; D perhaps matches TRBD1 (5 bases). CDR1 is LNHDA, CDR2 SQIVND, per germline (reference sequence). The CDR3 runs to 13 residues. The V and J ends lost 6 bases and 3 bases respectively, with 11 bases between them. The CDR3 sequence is CASSPDKDYGYTF. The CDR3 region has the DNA TGTGCCAGTAGCCCGGACAAGGACTATGGCTACACCTTC. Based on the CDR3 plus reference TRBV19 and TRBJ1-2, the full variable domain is DGGITQSPKYLFRKEGQNVTLSCEQNLNHDAMYWYRQDPGQGLRLIYYSQIVNDFQKGDIAEGYSVSREKKESFPLTVTSAQKNPTAFYLCASSPDKDYGYTFGSGTRLTVV.

CDR3 region: CASGLSNTEAFF. The CDR3 bases are TGTGCCTCAGGGCTGTCGAACACTGAAGCTTTCTTT. The chain combines TRBV6-1 with TRBJ1-1, with D possibly TRBD1 on 5 matching bases. V was cut by 11 bases and J by 1 base, with 11 bases left in between. Germline loops: CDR1 MNHNS, CDR2 SASEGT. This CDR3 has 12 residues.

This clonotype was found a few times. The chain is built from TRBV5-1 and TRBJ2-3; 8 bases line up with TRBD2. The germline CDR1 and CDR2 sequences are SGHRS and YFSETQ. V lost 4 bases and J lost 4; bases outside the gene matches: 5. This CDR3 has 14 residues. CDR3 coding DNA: TGCGCCAGCAGCACCACTAGCGGCCCAGATACGCAGTATTTT. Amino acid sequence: CASSTTSGPDTQYF.

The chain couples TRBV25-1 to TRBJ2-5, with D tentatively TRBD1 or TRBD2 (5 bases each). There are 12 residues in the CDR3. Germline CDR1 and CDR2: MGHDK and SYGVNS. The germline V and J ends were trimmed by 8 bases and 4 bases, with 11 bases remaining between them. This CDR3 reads CASLGTVETQYF. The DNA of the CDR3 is TGTGCCAGCCTCGGGACGGTAGAGACCCAGTACTTC.

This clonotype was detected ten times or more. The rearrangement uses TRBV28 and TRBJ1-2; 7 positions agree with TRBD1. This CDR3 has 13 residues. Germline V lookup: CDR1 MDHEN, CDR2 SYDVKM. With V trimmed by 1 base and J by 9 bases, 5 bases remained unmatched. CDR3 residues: CASSLSYRGSYTF. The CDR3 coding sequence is TGTGCCAGCAGTTTATCATACAGGGGAAGCTACACCTTC.

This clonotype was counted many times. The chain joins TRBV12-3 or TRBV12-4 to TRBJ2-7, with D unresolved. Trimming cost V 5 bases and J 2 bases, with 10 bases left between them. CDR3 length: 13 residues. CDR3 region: CASSVATTYEQYF. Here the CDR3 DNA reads TGTGCCAGCAGTGTCGCAACGACCTACGAGCAGTACTTC.

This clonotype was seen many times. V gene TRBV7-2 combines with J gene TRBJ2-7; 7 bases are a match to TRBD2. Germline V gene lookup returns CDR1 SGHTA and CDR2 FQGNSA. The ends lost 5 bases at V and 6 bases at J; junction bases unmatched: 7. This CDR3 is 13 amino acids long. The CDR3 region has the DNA TGTGCCAGCAGCGGTTGGGGGAGGGCCGAGCAGTACTTC. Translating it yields CASSGWGRAEQYF.

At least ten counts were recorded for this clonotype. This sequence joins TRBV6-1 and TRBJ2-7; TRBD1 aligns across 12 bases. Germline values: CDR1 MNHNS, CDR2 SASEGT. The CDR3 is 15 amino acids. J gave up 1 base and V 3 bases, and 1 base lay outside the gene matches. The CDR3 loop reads CASSEGQGASYEQYF. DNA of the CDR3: TGTGCCAGCAGTGAGGGACAGGGGGCTTCCTACGAGCAGTACTTC.

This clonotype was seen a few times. The DNA of the CDR3 is TGTGCCAGCTCACCATCTCAGCGGGAGGAAGAGCAGTACTTC. Translating it yields CASSPSQREEEQYF. The chain carries TRBV18 and TRBJ2-7; 9 nucleotides match TRBD2. The CDR3 is made up of 14 amino acids. J was trimmed by 7 bases and V by 2 bases; bases with no gene match: 6. Germline values: CDR1 KGHSH, CDR2 LQKENI.

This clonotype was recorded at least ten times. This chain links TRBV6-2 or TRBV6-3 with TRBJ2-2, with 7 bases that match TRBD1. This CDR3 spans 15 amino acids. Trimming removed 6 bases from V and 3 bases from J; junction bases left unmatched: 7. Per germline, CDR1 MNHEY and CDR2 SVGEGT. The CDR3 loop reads CASSPGTVDTGELFF. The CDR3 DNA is TGTGCCAGCAGCCCCGGGACAGTAGACACCGGGGAGCTGTTTTTT.

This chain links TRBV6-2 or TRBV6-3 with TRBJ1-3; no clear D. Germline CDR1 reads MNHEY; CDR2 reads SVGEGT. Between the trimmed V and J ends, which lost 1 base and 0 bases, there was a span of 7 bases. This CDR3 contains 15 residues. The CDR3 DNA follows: TGTGCCAGCAGTTACTACAGCTACTCTGGAAACACCATATATTTT. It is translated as CASSYYSYSGNTIYF.

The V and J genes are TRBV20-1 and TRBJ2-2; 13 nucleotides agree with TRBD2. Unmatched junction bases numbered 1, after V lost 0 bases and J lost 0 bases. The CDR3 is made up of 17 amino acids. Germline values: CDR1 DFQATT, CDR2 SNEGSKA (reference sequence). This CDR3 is CSARETSGRSNTGELFF. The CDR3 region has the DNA TGCAGTGCTAGAGAGACTAGCGGGAGGTCGAACACCGGGGAGCTGTTTTTT.

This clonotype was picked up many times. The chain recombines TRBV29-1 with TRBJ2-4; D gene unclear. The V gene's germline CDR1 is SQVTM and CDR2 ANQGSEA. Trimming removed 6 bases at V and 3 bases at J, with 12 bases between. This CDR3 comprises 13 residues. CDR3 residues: CSVYKRGKNIQYF. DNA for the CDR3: TGCAGCGTGTATAAACGAGGCAAAAACATTCAGTACTTC.

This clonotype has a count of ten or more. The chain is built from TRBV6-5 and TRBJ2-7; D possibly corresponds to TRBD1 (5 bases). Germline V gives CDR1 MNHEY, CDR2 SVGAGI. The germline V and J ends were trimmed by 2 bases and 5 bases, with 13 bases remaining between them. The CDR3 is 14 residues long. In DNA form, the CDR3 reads TGTGCCAGCAGTTACGCGCGGCAGGGCCACGAGCAGTACTTC. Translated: CASSYARQGHEQYF.

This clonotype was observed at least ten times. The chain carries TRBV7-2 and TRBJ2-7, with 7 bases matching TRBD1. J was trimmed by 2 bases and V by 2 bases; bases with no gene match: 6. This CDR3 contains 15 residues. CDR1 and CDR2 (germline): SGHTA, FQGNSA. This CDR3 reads CASSLFMGQPYEQYF. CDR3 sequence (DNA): TGTGCCAGCAGCTTATTCATGGGACAGCCCTACGAGCAGTACTTC.

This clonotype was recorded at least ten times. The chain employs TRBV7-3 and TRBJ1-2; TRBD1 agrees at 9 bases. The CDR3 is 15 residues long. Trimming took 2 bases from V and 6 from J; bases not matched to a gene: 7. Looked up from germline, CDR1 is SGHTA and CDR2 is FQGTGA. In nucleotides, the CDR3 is TGTGCCAGCAGCTTACGGGGACAGGGCAGGGATGGCTACACCTTC. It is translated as CASSLRGQGRDGYTF. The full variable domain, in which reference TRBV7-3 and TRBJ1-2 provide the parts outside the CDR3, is GAGVSQTPSNKVTEKGKYVELRCDPISGHTALYWYRQSLGQGPEFLIYFQGTGAADDSGLPNDRFFAVRPEGSVSTLKIQRTERGDSAVYLCASSLRGQGRDGYTFGSGTRLTVV.

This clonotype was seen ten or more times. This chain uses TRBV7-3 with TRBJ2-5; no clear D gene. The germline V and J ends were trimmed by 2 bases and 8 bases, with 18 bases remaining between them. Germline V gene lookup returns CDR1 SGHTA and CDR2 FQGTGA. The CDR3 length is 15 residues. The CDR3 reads CASSLEAGGQGTQYF. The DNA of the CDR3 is TGTGCCAGCAGCTTAGAGGCAGGCGGCCAAGGTACCCAGTACTTC.

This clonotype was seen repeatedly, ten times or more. The CDR3 nucleotides are TGTGCCAGCAGCCACACCGGGACAGAAGAGACCCAGTACTTC. It translates to CASSHTGTEETQYF. The V call is TRBV11-3, the J call TRBJ2-5; 7 bases line up with TRBD1. Unmatched junction bases numbered 6, after V lost 5 bases and J lost 3 bases. Germline CDR1 reads SGHNT; CDR2 reads YENEEA. The CDR3 sequence is 14 residues long.

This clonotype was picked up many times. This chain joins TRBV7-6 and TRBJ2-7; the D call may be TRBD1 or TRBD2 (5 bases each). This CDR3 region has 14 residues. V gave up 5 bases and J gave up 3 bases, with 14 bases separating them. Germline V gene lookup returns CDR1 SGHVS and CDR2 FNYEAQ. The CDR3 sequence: CASSLRDGDYEQYF. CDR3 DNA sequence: TGTGCCAGCAGCCTCCGGGACGGAGACTACGAGCAGTACTTC.

The CDR3 here is CASTGQYTEAFF. The CDR3 coding sequence is TGTGCCAGCACGGGACAGTACACTGAAGCTTTCTTT. This chain connects TRBV6-2 or TRBV6-3 to TRBJ1-1; 7 bases agree with TRBD1. The V and J ends lost 7 bases and 3 bases, in that order; junction bases with no gene match: 2. This CDR3 has 12 amino acids. Germline loops: CDR1 MNHEY, CDR2 SVGEGT.

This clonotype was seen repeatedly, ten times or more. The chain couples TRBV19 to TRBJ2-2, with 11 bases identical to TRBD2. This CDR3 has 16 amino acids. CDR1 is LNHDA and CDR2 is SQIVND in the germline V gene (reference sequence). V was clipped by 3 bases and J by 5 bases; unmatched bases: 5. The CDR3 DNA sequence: TGTGCCAGTAGTATTCGGCTAGCGGGAGGAACCGGGGAGCTGTTTTTT. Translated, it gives CASSIRLAGGTGELFF.

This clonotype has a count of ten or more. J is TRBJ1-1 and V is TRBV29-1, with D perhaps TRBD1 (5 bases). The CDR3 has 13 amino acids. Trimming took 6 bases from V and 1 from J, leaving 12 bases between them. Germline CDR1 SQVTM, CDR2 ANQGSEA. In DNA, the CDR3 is TGCAGCGTGGTGGGACTCCAGAACACTGAAGCTTTCTTT. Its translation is CSVVGLQNTEAFF. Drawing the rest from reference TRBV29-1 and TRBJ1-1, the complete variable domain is SAVISQKPSRDICQRGTSLTIQCQVDSQVTMMFWYRQQPGQSLTLIATANQGSEATYESGFVIDKFPISRPNLTFSTLTVSNMSPEDSSIYLCSVVGLQNTEAFFGQGTRLTVV.

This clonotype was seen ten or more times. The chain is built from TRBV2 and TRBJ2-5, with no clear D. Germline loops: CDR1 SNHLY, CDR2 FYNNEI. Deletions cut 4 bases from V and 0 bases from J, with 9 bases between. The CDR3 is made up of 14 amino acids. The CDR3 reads CASSVRFYQETQYF. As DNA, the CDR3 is TGTGCCAGCAGTGTAAGATTTTACCAAGAGACCCAGTACTTC.

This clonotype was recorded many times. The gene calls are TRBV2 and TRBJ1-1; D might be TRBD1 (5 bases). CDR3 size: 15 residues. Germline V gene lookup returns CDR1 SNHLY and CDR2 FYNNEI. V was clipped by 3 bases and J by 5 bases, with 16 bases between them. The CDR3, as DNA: TGTGCCAGCAGTGATCTCGGGACGGGCCGGACTGAAGCTTTCTTT. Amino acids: CASSDLGTGRTEAFF.